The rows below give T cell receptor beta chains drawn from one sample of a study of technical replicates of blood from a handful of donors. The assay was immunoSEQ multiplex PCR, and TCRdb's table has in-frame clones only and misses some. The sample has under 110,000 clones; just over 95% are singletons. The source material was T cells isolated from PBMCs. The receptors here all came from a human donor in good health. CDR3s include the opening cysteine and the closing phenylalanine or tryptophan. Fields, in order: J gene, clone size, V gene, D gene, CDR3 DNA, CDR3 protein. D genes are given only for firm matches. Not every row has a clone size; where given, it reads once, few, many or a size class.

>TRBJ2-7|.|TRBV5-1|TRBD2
TGCGCCAGCAGCTTGCCTACTAGCGGGAGGGCCTACGAGCAGTACTTC
CASSLPTSGRAYEQYF
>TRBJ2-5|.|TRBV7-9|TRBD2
TGTGCCAGCAGCTTCGTGGGAGGGCGGCGCGAGACCCAGTACTTC
CASSFVGGRRETQYF
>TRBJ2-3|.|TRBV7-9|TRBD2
TGTGCCAGCAGCCGGACTAGCGGGAGAATCACAGATACGCAGTATTTT
CASSRTSGRITDTQYF
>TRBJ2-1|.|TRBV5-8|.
TGTGCCAGCAATCTTCGGGGGAGCTATGAGCAGTTCTTC
CASNLRGSYEQFF
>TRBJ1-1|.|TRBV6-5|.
TGTGCCAGCAGAACATCTAACACTGAAGCTTTCTTT
CASRTSNTEAFF
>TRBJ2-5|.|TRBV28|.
TGTGCCAGCAGTTTTTATGGGGGCGGGGAGACCCAGTACTTC
CASSFYGGGETQYF
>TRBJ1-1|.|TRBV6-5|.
TGTGCCAGCAGTTACTTAGCGGGAGGCGAAGCTTTCTTT
CASSYLAGGEAFF
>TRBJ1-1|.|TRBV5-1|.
TGCGCCAGCAGTTTCGGGGGGGCGCGGAACACTGAAGCTTTCTTT
CASSFGGARNTEAFF
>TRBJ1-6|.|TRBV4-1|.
TGCGCCAGCAGCCAAGGAGGCGCACGGAGAAATTCACCCCTCCACTTT
CASSQGGARRNSPLHF
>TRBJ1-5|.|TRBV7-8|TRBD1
TGTGCCAGCAGCTTAGCCGGGACAGGTTATAGCAATCAGCCCCAGCATTTT
CASSLAGTGYSNQPQHF
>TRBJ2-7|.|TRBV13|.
TGTGCCAGCAGCCCGAGCAGGGTATCCCACGAGCAGTACTTC
CASSPSRVSHEQYF
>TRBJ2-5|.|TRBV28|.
TGTGCCAGCAGTTTAAGCAGGATAAGACAAGAGACCCAGTACTTC
CASSLSRIRQETQYF
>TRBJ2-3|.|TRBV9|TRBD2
TGTGCCAGCAGCATCGGACTAGCGGACACAGATACGCAGTATTTT
CASSIGLADTDTQYF
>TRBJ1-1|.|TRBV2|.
TGTGCCAGCAAGAACGGCGGGAGGGGTTACACTGAAGCTTTCTTT
CASKNGGRGYTEAFF
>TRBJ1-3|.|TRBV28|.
TGTGCCAGCCGCCAGGGAAGAAACACCATATATTTT
CASRQGRNTIYF
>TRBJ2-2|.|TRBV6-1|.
TGTGCCAGCAGTGTTCAAGCGTTTACGAACACCGGGGAGCTGTTTTTT
CASSVQAFTNTGELFF
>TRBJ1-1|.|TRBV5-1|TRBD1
TGCGCCAGCAGCCCTAGGACAGGGATGAACACTGAAGCTTTCTTT
CASSPRTGMNTEAFF
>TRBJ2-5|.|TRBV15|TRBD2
TGTGCCACCAGCAGAGGGGGCGGGAGCTTCCAAGAGACCCAGTACTTC
CATSRGGGSFQETQYF
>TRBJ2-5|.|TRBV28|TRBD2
TGTGCCAGCAGTTCGCGGTCTAGCGGACTCCAAGAGACCCAGTACTTC
CASSSRSSGLQETQYF
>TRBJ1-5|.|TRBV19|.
TGTGCCAGCAGCCCGATACAGGGATCTTCGGGCCTATATAGCAATCAGCCCCAGCATTTT
CASSPIQGSSGLYSNQPQHF
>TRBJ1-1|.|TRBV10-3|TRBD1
TGTGCCATCAGTGAGTACGAGAGACAGGGAGCTTTCTTT
CAISEYERQGAFF
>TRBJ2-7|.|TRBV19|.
TGTGCCAGTAGTGTAGACAGGTTCTCCTACGAGCAGTACTTC
CASSVDRFSYEQYF
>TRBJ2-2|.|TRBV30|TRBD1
TGTGCCTGGGGGACAGTCCGGTCCGGGGAGCTGTTTTTT
CAWGTVRSGELFF
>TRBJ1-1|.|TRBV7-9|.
TGTGCCAGCAGCTTAGTCCTTTCCACTGAAGCTTTCTTT
CASSLVLSTEAFF
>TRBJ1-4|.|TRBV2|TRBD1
TGTGCCAGCGGGGGGACAGCAGCAACTAATGAAAAACTGTTTTTT
CASGGTAATNEKLFF
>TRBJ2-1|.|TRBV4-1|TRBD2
TGCGCCAGCAGCCAAGAAAGGAACCTAGCGGTAGAGCAGTTCTTC
CASSQERNLAVEQFF
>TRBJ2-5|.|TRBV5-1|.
TGCGCCAGCAGCTTGGCCACAGGGGGAGGGGAGACCCAGTACTTC
CASSLATGGGETQYF
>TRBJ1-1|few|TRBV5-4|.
TGTGCCAGCAGGCCAGGGTTAGACACTGAAGCTTTCTTT
CASRPGLDTEAFF
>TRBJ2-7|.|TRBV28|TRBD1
TGTGCCAGCAGTTTAGGGACAGCCTTAATGCAGTACTTC
CASSLGTALMQYF
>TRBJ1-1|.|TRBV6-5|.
TGTGCCAGCAGTTACTCGGGGGGATCAGCTTTCTTT
CASSYSGGSAFF
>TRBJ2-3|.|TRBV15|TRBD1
TGTGCCACCAGCAGAGGAGGCGGGACAGGGGAGCAGTATTTT
CATSRGGGTGEQYF
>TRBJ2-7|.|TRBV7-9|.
TGTGCCAGCAGCTTGGCGGGTTTCAACGAGCAGTACTTC
CASSLAGFNEQYF
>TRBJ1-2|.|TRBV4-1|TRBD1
TGCGCCAGCAGCCAAGATACAGGGGATGATGGCTACACCTTC
CASSQDTGDDGYTF
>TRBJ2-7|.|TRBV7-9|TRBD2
TGTGCCAGCAGCCGTAAAAATGCCGGACTAGCCTCCTACGAGCAGTACTTC
CASSRKNAGLASYEQYF
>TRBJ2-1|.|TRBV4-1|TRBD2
TGCGCCAGCAGCCCGACTAGCGGGAGTAACTCCTACAATGAGCAGTTCTTC
CASSPTSGSNSYNEQFF
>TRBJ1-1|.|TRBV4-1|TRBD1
TGCGCCAGCAGCCAAGATCTAGGGGGCGGCTCATCTTTCTTT
CASSQDLGGGSSFF
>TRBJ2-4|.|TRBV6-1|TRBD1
TGTGCCAGCAGTGAATCGGCGGACAGGGGATTGAACATTCAGTACTTC
CASSESADRGLNIQYF
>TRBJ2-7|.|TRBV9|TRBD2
TGTGCCAGCAGCGCTTCTAGCGGCCTCGAGGGCGAGCAGTACTTC
CASSASSGLEGEQYF
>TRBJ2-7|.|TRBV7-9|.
TGTGCCAGCAGCCCTCTCTCTTACGAGCAGTACTTC
CASSPLSYEQYF